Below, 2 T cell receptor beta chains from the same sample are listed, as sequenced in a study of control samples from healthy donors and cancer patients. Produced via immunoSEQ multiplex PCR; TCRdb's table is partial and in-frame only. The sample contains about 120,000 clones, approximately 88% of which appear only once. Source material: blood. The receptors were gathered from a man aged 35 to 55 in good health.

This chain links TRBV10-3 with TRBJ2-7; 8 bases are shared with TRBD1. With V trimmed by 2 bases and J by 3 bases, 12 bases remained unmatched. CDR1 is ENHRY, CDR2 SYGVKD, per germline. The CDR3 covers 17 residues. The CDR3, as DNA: TGTGCCATCAGTGAGGCCCACCGGGACAGGAAGGGCTACGAGCAGTACTTC. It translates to CAISEAHRDRKGYEQYF.

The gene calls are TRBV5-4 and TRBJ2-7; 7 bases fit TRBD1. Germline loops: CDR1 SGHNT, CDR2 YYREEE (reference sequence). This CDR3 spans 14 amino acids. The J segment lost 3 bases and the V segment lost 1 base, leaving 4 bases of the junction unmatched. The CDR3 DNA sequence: TGTGCCAGCAGCTTGCGGGACAGAGACTACGAGCAGTACTTC. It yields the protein CASSLRDRDYEQYF.